One sample yielded the 24 T cell receptor beta chains listed below, sequenced in a study of persistence of HIV-infected CD4 T cells. Cells were stimulated nonspecifically with anti-CD3/anti-CD28 magnetic beads. Responding CD4+ T cells were sorted by upregulation of both CD40 ligand and CD69. The libraries were made with immunoSEQ version 4 in survey mode. Assay used: immunoSEQ multiplex PCR; TCRdb lists only in-frame clones, some missing. The data contain roughly 43,000 clones, 89% of them singletons. What these receptors recognize is not known. The sequenced sample was CD4+ T cells sorted from PBMCs after 18-hour stimulation, obtained from a patient who received antiretroviral therapy. The receptor source for this set is an adult man with HIV who was CMV-seropositive.

The rearrangement links TRBV12-1 to TRBJ2-7; the table gives TRBD1 as D, unverified against the DNA. TRBV12-1 is recorded as a pseudogene. The CDR3 totals 15 residues. The CDR3: CASSGTTVPSYEQYF. The CDR3 DNA sequence: TGTGCCAGCAGCGGAACCACAGTCCCCTCCTACGAGCAGTACTTC.

The V call is TRBV28, the J call TRBJ1-4; D is uncertain. This CDR3 has 16 amino acids. The germline CDR1 and CDR2 sequences are MDHEN and SYDVKM. V was trimmed by 2 bases and J by 12 bases, leaving 22 bases between them. This CDR3 reads CASSLVAVGRMRELFF. CDR3 DNA sequence: TGTGCCAGCAGTTTAGTGGCAGTGGGAAGAATGAGGGAACTGTTTTTT.

The rearrangement uses TRBV9 and TRBJ1-1, with D perhaps matching TRBD1 (5 bases). The germline CDR1 and CDR2 sequences are SGDLS and YYNGEE. CDR3 length: 13 residues. V was cut by 4 bases and J by 3 bases, with 10 bases left in between. CDR3 coding DNA: TGTGCCAGCAGCCCCCGGGGGGACACTGAAGCTTTCTTT. This sequence encodes CASSPRGDTEAFF. The full variable domain, rest sourced from reference TRBV9 and TRBJ1-1, is DSGVTQTPKHLITATGQRVTLRCSPRSGDLSVYWYQQSLDQGLQFLIQYYNGEERAKGNILERFSAQQFPDLHSELNLSSLELGDSALYFCASSPRGDTEAFFGQGTRLTVV.

This rearrangement joins TRBV2 to TRBJ2-6; no clear D gene. Trimming took off 11 bases at V and 2 bases at J, with 7 bases between the two ends. CDR1 and CDR2 from the germline V gene are SNHLY and FYNNEI. The CDR3 contains 12 residues. The DNA of the CDR3 is TGTGCCGAGGCAGCTGGGGCCAACGTCCTGACTTTC. Translating gives CAEAAGANVLTF.

J is TRBJ1-1 and V is TRBV7-8; D is ambiguous. V was shortened by 6 bases and J by 1 base, with 9 bases between the two germline ends. Germline V gene lookup returns CDR1 SGHVS and CDR2 FQNEAQ. The CDR3 consists of 13 residues. In DNA, the CDR3 is TGTGCCAGCAGTCAAGGAGGGAACACTGAAGCTTTCTTT. It is translated as CASSQGGNTEAFF.

The chain recombines TRBV30 with TRBJ1-1; D unclear. Germline V gene data show CDR1 as GTSNPN and CDR2 as SVGIG (reference sequence). The CDR3 is made up of 10 amino acids. Trimming shortened V by 6 bases and J by 1 base, and 3 bases separated the two germline ends. Here the CDR3 reads CACGNTEAFF. The CDR3 bases are TGTGCCTGTGGGAACACTGAAGCTTTCTTT.

The rearrangement joins TRBV11-3 to TRBJ1-2; 8 positions match TRBD1. Germline V gene lookup returns CDR1 SGHNT and CDR2 YENEEA. There are 13 residues in the CDR3. With 6 bases clipped from V and 8 bases from J, the junction kept 8 bases outside the gene matches. CDR3 sequence (DNA): TGTGCCAGCAGTTACGGACAGGGAGAAGGCTACACCTTC. Its protein is CASSYGQGEGYTF.

V usage is TRBV5-1 and J usage is TRBJ2-3, with D perhaps TRBD1 (6 bases). Looked up from germline, CDR1 is SGHRS and CDR2 is YFSETQ. V lost 2 bases and J lost 5, with 18 bases in between. The CDR3 totals 16 residues. Here the CDR3 DNA reads TGCGCCAGCAGCTTTAACAGGGCCTCGGCTGGAGATACGCAGTATTTT. This translates into CASSFNRASAGDTQYF. The full variable domain, completed using reference TRBV5-1 and TRBJ2-3, is KAGVTQTPRYLIKTRGQQVTLSCSPISGHRSVSWYQQTPGQGLQFLFEYFSETQRNKGNFPGRFSGRQFSNSRSEMNVSTLELGDSALYLCASSFNRASAGDTQYFGPGTRLTVL.

This chain joins TRBV6-5 and TRBJ2-1, with D perhaps matching TRBD1 (5 bases). V was pared by 4 bases and J by 8 bases, with 15 bases between. Germline values: CDR1 MNHEY, CDR2 SVGAGI. CDR3 length equals 14 residues. DNA of the CDR3: TGTGCCAGCAGTTCCCGGACACCGGTCGATGAGCAGTTCTTC. It specifies CASSSRTPVDEQFF.

This chain uses TRBV5-5 with TRBJ2-3, with 11 bases matching TRBD1. The germline V gene has CDR1 SGHKS and CDR2 YYEKEE (reference sequence). The V segment lost 5 bases and the J segment 4 bases; nucleotides outside the gene matches: 9. The CDR3 is 16 amino acids. In DNA form, the CDR3 reads TGTGCCAGCAGAAAACCGGGACAGGGGGTCCCAGATACGCAGTATTTT. This gives the protein CASRKPGQGVPDTQYF.

V gene TRBV27 combines with J gene TRBJ2-7, with TRBD1 as a possible D gene (6 bases). The CDR3 runs to 14 residues. V lost 4 bases and J lost 3, with 13 bases in between. Germline V lookup: CDR1 MNHEY, CDR2 SMNVEV (reference sequence). The CDR3 DNA sequence: TGTGCCAGCAGTTCCATAACAGGGTACTACGAGCAGTACTTC. Residues: CASSSITGYYEQYF.

The DNA for the CDR3 is TGTGCCAGCAGGGGAGGGGTGGATGAAAAACTGTTTTTT. Its protein is CASRGGVDEKLFF. The chain couples TRBV27 to TRBJ1-4, with D possibly matching TRBD1 (5 bases). The V and J ends lost 6 bases and 6 bases respectively, with 11 bases between them. The CDR3 has 13 residues. CDR1 is MNHEY, CDR2 SMNVEV, per germline (reference sequence). Full variable domain (outside the CDR3, taken from reference TRBV27 and TRBJ1-4): EAQVTQNPRYLITVTGKKLTVTCSQNMNHEYMSWYRQDPGLGLRQIYYSMNVEVTDKGDVPEGYKVSRKEKRNFPLILESPSPNQTSLYFCASRGGVDEKLFFGSGTQLSVL.

This clone came up a few times. This chain connects TRBV19 to TRBJ1-5, with 7 bases matching TRBD1. Germline CDR1 is LNHDA and CDR2 is SQIVND (reference sequence). The CDR3 runs 15 residues. V lost 8 bases, J lost 0 bases, and 7 bases stayed unmatched. Here the CDR3 reads CASQQGFNSNQPQHF. The CDR3 coding sequence is TGTGCCAGTCAACAGGGGTTTAATAGCAATCAGCCCCAGCATTTT.

This clone showed up just once. The chain couples TRBV18 to TRBJ2-3; 7 bases are a match to TRBD1. V dropped 3 bases and J dropped 1; count of bases not matched to a gene: 4. The CDR3 extends over 15 amino acids. CDR1 KGHSH and CDR2 LQKENI come from the germline V gene. The CDR3, as DNA: TGTGCCAGCTCACCTACAGGGGCGCGCACAGATACGCAGTATTTT. It is translated as CASSPTGARTDTQYF.

This clone was observed once. V usage is TRBV19 and J usage is TRBJ1-6, with 10 nucleotides matching TRBD1. Germline V lookup: CDR1 LNHDA, CDR2 SQIVND (reference sequence). The CDR3 totals 15 residues. V lost 1 base, J lost 7 bases, and 1 base stayed unmatched. This CDR3 reads CASSIGDRGNSPLHF. DNA for the CDR3: TGTGCCAGTAGTATAGGGGACAGGGGCAATTCACCCCTCCACTTT. Supplemented by reference TRBV19 and TRBJ1-6, the full variable domain reads DGGITQSPKYLFRKEGQNVTLSCEQNLNHDAMYWYRQDPGQGLRLIYYSQIVNDFQKGDIAEGYSVSREKKESFPLTVTSAQKNPTAFYLCASSIGDRGNSPLHFGNGTRLTVT.

The chain carries TRBV5-5 and TRBJ1-6; D remains unclear. CDR1 is SGHKS, CDR2 YYEKEE, per germline (reference sequence). This CDR3 comprises 15 residues. Trimming left V 3 bases short and J 8 bases short, with 15 bases between. The CDR3 DNA reads TGTGCCAGCAGCTGGCAATTGTATGGCGATTCACCCCTCCACTTT. Its protein product is CASSWQLYGDSPLHF.

This rearrangement joins TRBV5-1 to TRBJ2-3; tentatively, D is TRBD2 (6 bases). The V gene lost 0 bases and the J gene lost 2 bases, with 10 bases spanning the gap. The CDR3 is 15 residues long. Germline CDR1 reads SGHRS; CDR2 reads YFSETQ. CDR3 sequence: CASSLAGLFTDTQYF. Here the CDR3 DNA reads TGCGCCAGCAGCTTGGCGGGACTCTTCACAGATACGCAGTATTTT.

The chain has TRBV19 and TRBJ1-1; no reliable D call. CDR1 and CDR2 from the germline V gene are LNHDA and SQIVND (reference sequence). V lost 8 bases to trimming and J lost 1 base, with 11 bases between them. CDR3 length: 13 residues. The CDR3: CASSLTENTEAFF. CDR3 DNA: TGTGCCAGTTCTTTGACGGAGAACACTGAAGCTTTCTTT.

The chain joins TRBV6-2 or TRBV6-3 to TRBJ1-5, with no clear D. Germline values: CDR1 MNHEY, CDR2 SVGEGT. The CDR3 runs to 15 residues. V gave up 1 base and J gave up 1 base, with 8 bases separating them. The CDR3 sequence is CASSYLEGSNQPQHF. CDR3 nucleotides: TGTGCCAGCAGTTACTTGGAGGGAAGCAATCAGCCCCAGCATTTT.

This clone occurred once. The chain uses TRBV2 and TRBJ2-7; D is perhaps TRBD1 or TRBD2 (5 bases each). The length of the CDR3 is 12 residues. Germline V gene data show CDR1 as SNHLY and CDR2 as FYNNEI. Trimming left V 7 bases short and J 2 bases short, with 9 bases between. CDR3 in amino acids: CASNVGPYEQYF. CDR3 coding DNA: TGTGCCAGCAATGTGGGACCCTACGAGCAGTACTTC.

CDR3 nucleotide sequence: TGCAGCGTCGGGGACAGGGGGAACACCGGGGAGCTGTTTTTT. This sequence encodes CSVGDRGNTGELFF. The chain employs TRBV29-1 and TRBJ2-2; 10 nucleotides agree with TRBD1. V dropped 6 bases and J dropped 1; count of bases not matched to a gene: 2. Germline V lookup: CDR1 SQVTM, CDR2 ANQGSEA. This CDR3 spans 14 amino acids.

The CDR3 sequence: CASSISYRGRNTEAFF. Here the CDR3 DNA reads TGCGCCAGCAGTATATCCTACAGGGGGAGGAACACTGAAGCTTTCTTT. The chain employs TRBV5-1 and TRBJ1-1, with TRBD1 identical over 8 bases. V gave up 5 bases and J gave up 1 base; unmatched junction bases: 10. This CDR3 region has 16 residues. CDR1 is SGHRS, CDR2 YFSETQ, per germline.

The chain uses TRBV29-1 and TRBJ2-3; D is undetermined. The germline V gene encodes CDR1 SQVTM and CDR2 ANQGSEA. CDR3 length equals 13 residues. V was cut by 4 bases and J by 5 bases, with 13 bases left in between. The CDR3, as DNA: TGCAGCGTTGCGCCAAGGAACGGAGATACGCAGTATTTT. It codes for CSVAPRNGDTQYF.

The chain carries TRBV13 and TRBJ2-7; 7 bases are a match to TRBD1. Germline lookup yields CDR1 PRHDT and CDR2 FYEKMQ (reference sequence). This CDR3 has 13 residues. Germline trimming cut 8 bases from V and 6 bases from J; bases unmatched to any gene: 10. DNA for the CDR3: TGTGCCAGCTTTAGACAGGGCGAGCGCGAGCAGTACTTC. This gives the protein CASFRQGEREQYF. The whole variable domain, filled in from reference TRBV13 and TRBJ2-7, reads AAGVIQSPRHLIKEKRETATLKCYPIPRHDTVYWYQQGPGQDPQFLISFYEKMQSDKGSIPDRFSAQQFSDYHSELNMSSLELGDSALYFCASFRQGEREQYFGPGTRLTVT.